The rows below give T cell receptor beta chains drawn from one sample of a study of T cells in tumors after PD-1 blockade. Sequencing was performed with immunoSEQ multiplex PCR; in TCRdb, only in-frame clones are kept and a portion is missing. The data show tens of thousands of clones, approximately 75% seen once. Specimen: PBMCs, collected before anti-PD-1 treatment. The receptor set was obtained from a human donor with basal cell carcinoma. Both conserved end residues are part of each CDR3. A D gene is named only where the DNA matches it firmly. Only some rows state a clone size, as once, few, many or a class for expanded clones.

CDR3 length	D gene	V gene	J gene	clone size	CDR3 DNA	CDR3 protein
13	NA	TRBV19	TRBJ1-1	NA	TGTGCCAGTAGTATAAGGGGAAGCGCTGAAGCTTTCTTT	CASSIRGSAEAFF
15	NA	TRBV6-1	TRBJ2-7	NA	TGTGCCAGCAGTGAAGCAAGGGGTAGCTACCACGAGCAGTACTTC	CASSEARGSYHEQYF
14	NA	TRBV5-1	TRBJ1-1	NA	TGCGCCAGCAGCATAGGTCCCCCGAACACTGAAGCTTTCTTT	CASSIGPPNTEAFF
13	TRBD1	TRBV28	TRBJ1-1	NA	TGTGCCAGCAGCTCACCGGGACAGTTTGAAGCTTTCTTT	CASSSPGQFEAFF
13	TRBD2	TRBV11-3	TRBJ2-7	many	TGTGCCAGCAGCCCCGGGGGGAACTACGAGCAGTACTTC	CASSPGGNYEQYF
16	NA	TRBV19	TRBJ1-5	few	TGTGCCAGTAGTATATTAGTGGATGATAGCAATCAGCCCCAGCATTTT	CASSILVDDSNQPQHF
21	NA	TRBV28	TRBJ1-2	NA	TGTGCCAGCAGTACCCCCCGCCCGGGGTTTAGTGACGCCGCGACTAACTATGGCTACACCTTC	CASSTPRPGFSDAATNYGYTF
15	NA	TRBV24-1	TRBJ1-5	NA	TGTGCCACCAGTGCCGGCCCACGGGGCAATCAGCCCCAGCATTTT	CATSAGPRGNQPQHF
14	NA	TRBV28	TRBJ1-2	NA	TGTGCCAGCAGTTTATTGCAGGGCAACTATGGCTACACCTTC	CASSLLQGNYGYTF
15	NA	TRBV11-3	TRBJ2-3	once	TGTGCCCCCACTCTCCCCAAGATTTGCACAGATACGCAGTATTTT	CAPTLPKICTDTQYF
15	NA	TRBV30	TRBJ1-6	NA	TGTGCCTGGACAAACCAACAGGGAGGGAATTCACCCCTCCACTTT	CAWTNQQGGNSPLHF
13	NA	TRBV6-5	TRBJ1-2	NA	TGTGCCAGCAGTTCGCCAGTAACAAATGGCTACACCTTC	CASSSPVTNGYTF
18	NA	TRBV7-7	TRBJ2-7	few	TGTGCTAGCAGCCCCCCCGACAGGGGAGGCGGGAGAGGCTACGAGCAGTACTTC	CASSPPDRGGGRGYEQYF
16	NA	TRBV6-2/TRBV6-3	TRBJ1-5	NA	TGTGCCAGCAGTCGAGGACTGGCGGCAGGGCATCAGCCCCAGCATTTT	CASSRGLAAGHQPQHF
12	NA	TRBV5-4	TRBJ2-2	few	TGTGCCAGCAGCTTGGATACCGGGGAGCTGTTTTTT	CASSLDTGELFF
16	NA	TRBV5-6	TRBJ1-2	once	TGTGCCAGCAGCTCCTCCTCGAGGGGGAAAGAGGAAGGCTACACCTTC	CASSSSSRGKEEGYTF
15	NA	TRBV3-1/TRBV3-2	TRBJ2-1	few	TGTGCCAGCAGCTGGACACTGAGCTCCTACAATGAGCAGTTCTTC	CASSWTLSSYNEQFF
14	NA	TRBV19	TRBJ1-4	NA	TGTGCCAGTACCGGGGGTAGGGCGAATGAAAAACTGTTTTTT	CASTGGRANEKLFF
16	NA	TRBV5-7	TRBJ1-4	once	TGTGCCAGCAGCTTGGTCAGCGGGGCCAGGGATGAAAAACTGTTTTTT	CASSLVSGARDEKLFF
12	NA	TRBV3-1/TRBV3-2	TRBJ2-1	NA	TGTGCCAGCAGCCAAGTCTACCATGAGCAGTTCTTC	CASSQVYHEQFF
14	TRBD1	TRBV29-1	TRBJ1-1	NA	TGCAGCGTGAACCCGGGACAGGGGAGGAGTGAAGCTTTCTTT	CSVNPGQGRSEAFF
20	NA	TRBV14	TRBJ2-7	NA	TGTGCCAGCAGCCAACTACCGGGACCCCACGACGTACTTGAGTGCTACGAGCAGTACTTC	CASSQLPGPHDVLECYEQYF
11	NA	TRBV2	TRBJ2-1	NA	TGTGCCAGCAGTCCATACAATGAGCAGTTCTTC	CASSPYNEQFF
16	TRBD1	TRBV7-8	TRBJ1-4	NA	TGTGCCAGCAGCTCCGGGGGGGTAGGGGGCAAGGAAAAACTGTTTTTT	CASSSGGVGGKEKLFF
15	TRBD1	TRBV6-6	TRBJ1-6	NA	TGTGCCAGCAGTCTCACGACAGGGGATAATTCACCCCTCCACTTT	CASSLTTGDNSPLHF
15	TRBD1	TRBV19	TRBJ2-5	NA	TGTGCCAGTAGTACCCGGGACAGATTCCAAGAGACCCAGTACTTC	CASSTRDRFQETQYF
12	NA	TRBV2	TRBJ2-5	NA	TGTGCCAGCACCACCATAAAAGAGACCCAGTACTTC	CASTTIKETQYF
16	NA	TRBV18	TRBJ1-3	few	TGTGCCAGCTCACAGGGGGACCCGAACTCTGGAAACACCATATATTTT	CASSQGDPNSGNTIYF